The 27 T cell receptor beta chains in this list originate from one sample, sequenced in a study of molecular identifiers for immune sequencing clone quantification (dated by TCRdb to the late 2010s). The library was produced with PCR. Data came from an Illumina HiSeq 4000. TCRdb trimmed public reads at Q25 via fastp, called clones via MiXCR and kept in-frame beta chains. Rows are unified per CDR3 protein, each entry keeping the most common DNA and genes. This sample lists about 640,000 distinct CDR3 sequences; around 20% were detected once. Roughly 0.83% of the sample comes from the top ten. The material sequenced was naive CD8+ T cells from blood, with Jurkat cell RNA spiked in. The cell subset or site tag for this specimen amounts to: FACS-sorted CD8+CD4-CCR7+CD45RA+ naive T cells. Every receptor here comes from a human donor in good health. Some libraries in this study had Jurkat cell RNA spiked in.

This clonotype was counted only a few times. This could be a read error, since a much larger clone is one nucleotide away. The CDR3 ends on some other residue instead of the conserved phenylalanine or tryptophan, so this is likely a read error. The V and J genes are TRBV4-3 and TRBJ1-1; D not resolved. Germline V CDR1 and CDR2: LGHNA, YSLEER. The V and J ends lost 0 bases and 1 base respectively, with 15 bases between them. The CDR3 has 17 amino acids. CDR3 residues: CASSQEVLGRRNTEAFS. In nucleotides, the CDR3 is TGCGCCAGCAGCCAAGAGGTGTTAGGGCGAAGGAACACTGAAGCTTTCTCT.

This clonotype was detected ten times or more. V is TRBV20-1 and J is TRBJ1-1; D might be TRBD1 (5 bases). V was trimmed by 3 bases and J by 1 base, leaving 18 bases between them. This CDR3 is built from 16 residues. CDR1 DFQATT and CDR2 SNEGSKA come from the germline V gene (reference sequence). The CDR3 spells CSASLWGDGGNTEAFF. In nucleotides, the CDR3 is TGCAGTGCTAGTCTCTGGGGGGACGGCGGGAACACTGAAGCTTTCTTT.

The chain combines TRBV20-1 with TRBJ1-3; maybe TRBD1 (6 bases). This CDR3 comprises 16 residues. The germline V gene has CDR1 DFQATT and CDR2 SNEGSKA (reference sequence). The germline V and J ends were trimmed by 1 base and 0 bases, with 13 bases remaining between them. The CDR3 protein is CSARGGAGSSGNTIYF. The CDR3 region has the DNA TGCAGTGCTAGAGGGGGGGCAGGGAGCTCTGGAAACACCATATATTTT.

In its sample, this clonotype was seen many times. The V call is TRBV6-5, the J call TRBJ2-5; the D is unclear. The V end lost 5 bases, the J end lost 5 bases, and 9 bases lay between the germline ends. Germline-derived CDR1 and CDR2 are MNHEY and SVGAGI. This CDR3 comprises 12 residues. The DNA of the CDR3 is TGTGCCAGCAGTACCATTGGGGAGACCCAGTACTTC. This encodes CASSTIGETQYF.

Notes on this clonotype: One base away lies a much larger clone, so this may be a sequencing read error. In this CDR3 the conserved last residue, phenylalanine or tryptophan, is missing, so a read error is likely. The chain is built from TRBV7-2 and TRBJ2-5; D might be TRBD2 (6 bases). The CDR3 extends over 14 amino acids. V was pared by 0 bases and J by 4 bases, with 9 bases between. Per the germline V gene, CDR1 is SGHTA and CDR2 is FQGNSA. CDR3 in DNA: TGTGCCAGCAGCTTAGCGGGAGGTGCAGAGACCCAGTACCTC. Translated: CASSLAGGAETQYL.

The gene calls are TRBV24-1 and TRBJ2-5, with D possibly TRBD1 on 6 matching bases. Germline loops: CDR1 KGHDR, CDR2 SFDVKD. With 4 bases removed from V and 4 bases from J, the gap between germline ends came to 12 bases. There are 14 residues in the CDR3. CDR3 coding DNA: TGTGCCACCAGTGAGGGGGCTGGGGGAGAGACCCAGTACTTC. Its protein is CATSEGAGGETQYF.

Regarding this clonotype: Being one base from a much bigger clone, this may be a read error. The rearrangement links TRBV20-1 to TRBJ1-4; D is uncertain. Germline V gene data show CDR1 as DFQATT and CDR2 as SNEGSKA (reference sequence). V was pared by 5 bases and J by 1 base, with 8 bases between. This CDR3 has 13 residues. The DNA of the CDR3 is TGCAGTGCTTCGTATGTAACTAATGAAAAACTGTTTTTT. Its protein is CSASYVTNEKLFF.

This clonotype has a count of ten or more. The chain recombines TRBV19 with TRBJ2-2; 8 nucleotides match TRBD2. Germline V lookup: CDR1 LNHDA, CDR2 SQIVND (reference sequence). V lost 2 bases to trimming and J lost 2 bases; unmatched junction nucleotides: 4. The CDR3 runs 16 residues. CDR3 in amino acids: CASSIRGGLNTGELFF. The CDR3 nucleotides are TGTGCCAGTAGTATACGGGGGGGACTTAACACCGGGGAGCTGTTTTTT.

This clonotype was detected ten times or more. The chain recombines TRBV27 with TRBJ2-7; possible D gene TRBD1, 5 bases. Germline V gene sequence: CDR1 MNHEY, CDR2 SMNVEV (reference sequence). This CDR3 spans 15 amino acids. V was pared by 4 bases and J by 3 bases, with 16 bases between. The CDR3 reads CASSSSGKVGYEQYF. CDR3 nucleotides: TGTGCCAGCAGTTCCTCAGGGAAGGTGGGCTACGAGCAGTACTTC.

Details on this clonotype: A read error is possible here, since a much larger clone lies one base away. V is TRBV4-3 and J is TRBJ2-7, with D unresolved. Germline values: CDR1 LGHNA, CDR2 YSLEER. This CDR3 has 14 amino acids. The CDR3 DNA follows: TGCGCCGGCAGCCATGGCCTTGGGACCTACGAGCAGTACTTC. As protein: CAGSHGLGTYEQYF.

V gene TRBV7-9 combines with J gene TRBJ2-5; TRBD1 or TRBD2 may be the D gene (6 bases each). Per the germline V gene, CDR1 is SEHNR and CDR2 is FQNEAQ (reference sequence). V lost 5 bases to trimming and J lost 5 bases, with 18 bases between them. CDR3 length: 15 residues. As DNA, the CDR3 is TGTGCCAGCAGCAAAAGGGGGGCTAGCTTCGAGACCCAGTACTTC. Encoded protein: CASSKRGASFETQYF.

This clonotype was seen only a few times. This chain joins TRBV11-2 and TRBJ2-1; 9 bases line up with TRBD2. Looked up from germline, CDR1 is SGHAT and CDR2 is FQNNGV. The CDR3 is 17 amino acids. V lost 3 bases, J lost 4 bases, and 10 bases stayed unmatched. CDR3 residues: CASSFSVSGGAYNEQFF. The CDR3 DNA reads TGTGCCAGCAGCTTCTCGGTTAGCGGGGGCGCTTACAATGAGCAGTTCTTC.

This clonotype was picked up many times. The rearrangement links TRBV5-4 to TRBJ1-6, with 11 bases fitting TRBD1. The germline V gene encodes CDR1 SGHNT and CDR2 YYREEE (reference sequence). The length of the CDR3 is 14 residues. V trimming: 7 bases; J trimming: 6 bases; junction bases outside the gene matches: 3. CDR3: CASRGTGGNSPLHF. The DNA of the CDR3 is TGTGCCAGCCGCGGGACAGGGGGTAATTCACCCCTCCACTTT. The entire variable domain, with the rest obtained from reference TRBV5-4 and TRBJ1-6, is as follows: ETGVTQSPTHLIKTRGQQVTLRCSSQSGHNTVSWYQQALGQGPQFIFQYYREEENGRGNFPPRFSGLQFPNYSSELNVNALELDDSALYLCASRGTGGNSPLHFGNGTRLTVT.

The rearrangement uses TRBV4-3 and TRBJ2-1, with D unresolved. CDR3 length: 15 amino acids. V was trimmed by 1 base and J by 4 bases, leaving 11 bases between them. CDR1 and CDR2 from the germline V gene are LGHNA and YSLEER. The CDR3 coding sequence is TGCGCCAGCAGCCAAGGACGGCCCATATACAATGAGCAGTTCTTC. It codes for CASSQGRPIYNEQFF.

This clonotype was detected ten times or more. This chain connects TRBV9 to TRBJ2-7; TRBD2 aligns across 7 bases. V was clipped by 5 bases and J by 2 bases; unmatched bases: 10. CDR3 length: 15 residues. Germline values: CDR1 SGDLS, CDR2 YYNGEE. The CDR3 loop is CASSYTSDPAYEQYF. The CDR3 coding sequence is TGTGCCAGCAGTTATACTAGCGATCCTGCCTACGAGCAGTACTTC.

On this clonotype itself: A much larger clone differs from this one at a single base, so this may be a read error. The J gene is TRBJ2-3, the V gene TRBV19; TRBD1 aligns across 7 bases. Trimming took 9 bases from V and 2 from J; bases not matched to a gene: 8. The germline V gene encodes CDR1 LNHDA and CDR2 SQIVND (reference sequence). The CDR3 length is 14 residues. The CDR3 region has the DNA TGTGCCAGCCGAGAGAGGGGGCACACAGATACGCAGTATTTT. The encoded protein is CASRERGHTDTQYF.

This clonotype occurred many times. The J gene is TRBJ2-3, the V gene TRBV12-5, with no clear D. The CDR3 has 15 residues. V lost 6 bases, J lost 0 bases, and 13 bases lay in between. Germline V gene data show CDR1 as LGHNT and CDR2 as FRNRAP. As DNA, the CDR3 is TGTGCTAGTGGCGACAAGTATTCTAGCACAGATACGCAGTATTTT. Protein: CASGDKYSSTDTQYF.

Many counts were recorded for this clonotype. The chain recombines TRBV20-1 with TRBJ2-7; possible D gene TRBD2, 6 bases. CDR1 is DFQATT, CDR2 SNEGSKA, per germline (reference sequence). This CDR3 comprises 14 residues. V was trimmed by 3 bases and J by 4 bases, leaving 16 bases between them. The CDR3 here is CSARLPGEIYEQYF. The CDR3, as DNA: TGCAGTGCTAGGCTGCCGGGAGAAATTTACGAGCAGTACTTC.

V and J are TRBV27 and TRBJ2-3, with 10 bases fitting TRBD2. V shed 3 bases and J 7 bases; nucleotides not matched to a gene: 10. The CDR3 has 16 residues. CDR1 is MNHEY, CDR2 SMNVEV, per germline (reference sequence). The CDR3 DNA sequence: TGTGCCAGCAGTTTTCAAGCAGCGGGAGGGCCATATACGCAGTATTTT. Residues: CASSFQAAGGPYTQYF.

This clonotype was seen repeatedly, ten times or more. The chain is built from TRBV6-2 or TRBV6-3 and TRBJ2-1; 11 positions agree with TRBD1. The length of the CDR3 is 14 residues. CDR1 is MNHEY and CDR2 is SVGEGT in the germline V gene. Trimming at V came to 10 bases and at J to 7 bases, leaving 9 bases not matched to a gene. CDR3 sequence (DNA): TGTGCCACCGCCGGGACAGGGGGTTGGAATGAGCAGTTCTTC. This sequence encodes CATAGTGGWNEQFF.

The table lists this clonotype with many counts. This chain uses TRBV4-1 with TRBJ2-7, with 8 positions matching TRBD1. The germline V gene has CDR1 MGHRA and CDR2 YSYEKL. This CDR3 is built from 15 residues. The V and J ends lost 4 bases and 4 bases, in that order; junction bases with no gene match: 9. The CDR3 nucleotides are TGCGCCAGCAGCCCGCCCGGACAGGGTGGTTACGAGCAGTACTTC. Protein sequence: CASSPPGQGGYEQYF.

As for this clonotype: Possible read error: a much larger clone is one base away. The V gene is TRBV6-2 or TRBV6-3, the J gene TRBJ2-3, with 12 bases aligning to TRBD2. CDR3 length: 19 amino acids. Looked up from germline, CDR1 is MNHEY and CDR2 is SVGEGT. Germline trimming cut 5 bases from V and 4 bases from J; bases unmatched to any gene: 16. The CDR3 spells CASSTPYIRLAGEPDTQYF. CDR3 in DNA: TGTGCCAGCAGTACTCCATACATTCGACTAGCGGGAGAACCAGATACGCAGTATTTT.

This clonotype was detected ten times or more. CDR3 region: CASSYSISASIDTQYF. The CDR3 bases are TGTGCCAGCAGTTACTCGATTTCGGCTAGTATAGATACGCAGTATTTT. This sequence joins TRBV6-5 and TRBJ2-3, with D uncertain. Germline V gene sequence: CDR1 MNHEY, CDR2 SVGAGI. This CDR3 region has 16 residues. Trimming left V 0 bases short and J 5 bases short, with 15 bases between.

This clonotype has a count of ten or more. The rearrangement uses TRBV6-2 or TRBV6-3 and TRBJ2-3; D might be TRBD2 (5 bases). This CDR3 spans 17 amino acids. V lost 6 bases and J lost 4, with 23 bases in between. Germline CDR1 MNHEY, CDR2 SVGEGT. CDR3 in DNA: TGTGCCAGCAGACCCGAGGACTTCCAACGCACCTCAGATACGCAGTATTTT. This sequence encodes CASRPEDFQRTSDTQYF.

The chain combines TRBV12-3 or TRBV12-4 with TRBJ2-1; TRBD1 agrees at 8 bases. The J segment lost 8 bases and the V segment lost 5 bases, leaving 5 bases of the junction unmatched. The CDR3 length is 13 residues. The CDR3 here is CASSHGTGYEQFF. Written as DNA, the CDR3 is TGTGCCAGCAGTCACGGGACAGGTTATGAGCAGTTCTTC.

This clonotype appeared many times. The chain uses TRBV11-2 and TRBJ2-7, with D possibly being TRBD2 (6 bases). Germline loops: CDR1 SGHAT, CDR2 FQNNGV. The length of the CDR3 is 13 residues. V lost 8 bases to trimming and J lost 4 bases, with 15 bases between them. The CDR3 bases are TGTGCCAGCCGTGTCGGGGGTTGGTACGAGCAGTACTTC. Its protein product is CASRVGGWYEQYF.

A remark on this clonotype: A much larger clone differs by one base, so this may be a read error. The gene calls are TRBV2 and TRBJ2-7, with D perhaps TRBD2 (5 bases). Germline loops: CDR1 SNHLY, CDR2 FYNNEI. The CDR3 extends over 14 amino acids. In DNA form, the CDR3 reads TGTGCCAGCGGTGACGGGCGGGTCTCCTACGAGCAGTACTTC. Its protein is CASGDGRVSYEQYF.